These 16 T cell receptor beta chains were all obtained from the same sample, sequenced in a study of shared T cell receptors in the human thymus. Sequencing was performed with immunoSEQ multiplex PCR; in TCRdb, only in-frame clones are kept and a portion is missing. The sample has about 660,000 clones; approximately 87% are singletons. A further study also used this sample, focusing on human thymus T cells.

Sequencing was carried out using thymocytes. The receptors come from a boy younger than two with a congenital heart defect.

This clone appeared a single time. The chain employs TRBV15 and TRBJ1-3; D is unclear. The CDR3 consists of 16 residues. Between the trimmed V and J ends, which lost 3 bases and 2 bases, there was a span of 14 bases. Per germline, CDR1 LNHNV and CDR2 YYDKDF (reference sequence). CDR3 DNA sequence: TGTGCCACCAGCAGTAGCGACAAGAGACCTGGAAACACCATATATTTT. This gives the protein CATSSSDKRPGNTIYF.

The rearrangement joins TRBV30 to TRBJ2-6, with TRBD2 matching 10 bases. There are 16 residues in the CDR3. Germline V CDR1 and CDR2: GTSNPN, SVGIG (reference sequence). V gave up 2 bases and J gave up 4 bases; unmatched junction bases: 5. CDR3 amino acids: CAWSSGGASGANVLTF. In DNA form, the CDR3 reads TGTGCCTGGAGTAGCGGGGGGGCGTCGGGGGCCAACGTCCTGACTTTC.

This clone occurred once. This rearrangement joins TRBV30 to TRBJ1-5; 7 nucleotides line up with TRBD1. Germline V lookup: CDR1 GTSNPN, CDR2 SVGIG (reference sequence). This CDR3 has 14 amino acids. With 1 base clipped from V and 3 bases from J, the junction kept 3 bases outside the gene matches. The DNA for the CDR3 is TGTGCCTGGAGTGACGGACAGGTCAATCAGCCCCAGCATTTT. This sequence encodes CAWSDGQVNQPQHF.

This clone is a singleton in its sample. This rearrangement joins TRBV28 to TRBJ1-3; the D is unclear. The germline V gene has CDR1 MDHEN and CDR2 SYDVKM. The length of the CDR3 is 14 residues. Trimming pared 3 bases from V and 2 bases from J, leaving 8 bases between. The CDR3 loop reads CASSLRTAGNTIYF. CDR3 DNA: TGTGCCAGCAGTTTGCGGACTGCTGGAAACACCATATATTTT. Full variable domain (outside the CDR3, taken from reference TRBV28 and TRBJ1-3): DVKVTQSSRYLVKRTGEKVFLECVQDMDHENMFWYRQDPGLGLRLIYFSYDVKMKEKGDIPEGYSVSREKKERFSLILESASTNQTSMYLCASSLRTAGNTIYFGEGSWLTVV.

This chain links TRBV5-4 with TRBJ2-7, with TRBD2 as a possible D gene (6 bases). Trimming removed 1 base at V and 2 bases at J, with 10 bases between. The CDR3 has 14 amino acids. Germline V CDR1 and CDR2: SGHNT, YYREEE (reference sequence). CDR3 sequence: CASSLYGGTYEQYF. The CDR3 DNA follows: TGTGCCAGCAGCTTGTACGGGGGAACCTACGAGCAGTACTTC. Based on the CDR3 plus reference TRBV5-4 and TRBJ2-7, the full variable domain is ETGVTQSPTHLIKTRGQQVTLRCSSQSGHNTVSWYQQALGQGPQFIFQYYREEENGRGNFPPRFSGLQFPNYSSELNVNALELDDSALYLCASSLYGGTYEQYFGPGTRLTVT.

The chain uses TRBV2 and TRBJ2-5; 10 bases fit TRBD2. V lost 8 bases to trimming and J lost 2 bases; unmatched junction nucleotides: 2. This CDR3 has 13 amino acids. Germline V gene lookup returns CDR1 SNHLY and CDR2 FYNNEI. This CDR3 reads CASLTSGQETQYF. In nucleotides, the CDR3 is TGTGCCAGCTTGACTAGCGGGCAAGAGACCCAGTACTTC.

The chain links TRBV27 to TRBJ2-7; D not resolved. The CDR3 consists of 14 residues. Germline values: CDR1 MNHEY, CDR2 SMNVEV (reference sequence). Trimming pared 6 bases from V and 0 bases from J, leaving 12 bases between. CDR3 DNA: TGTGCCAGCAGATCTCTAAAGAGCTCCTACGAGCAGTACTTC. This translates into CASRSLKSSYEQYF.

The V and J genes are TRBV29-1 and TRBJ2-3; 11 nucleotides align to TRBD2. Germline V lookup: CDR1 SQVTM, CDR2 ANQGSEA. The V and J ends lost 5 bases and 4 bases, in that order; junction bases with no gene match: 2. The CDR3 covers 13 residues. DNA of the CDR3: TGCAGCGTTCTAGCGGGAGGAGCAGATACGCAGTATTTT. It encodes CSVLAGGADTQYF.

The J gene is TRBJ2-7, the V gene TRBV5-5, with D maybe TRBD1 (5 bases). V shed 5 bases and J shed 3 bases, with 18 bases lying between them. The CDR3 is 15 amino acids. The V gene's germline CDR1 is SGHKS and CDR2 YYEKEE (reference sequence). CDR3 nucleotide sequence: TGTGCCAGCAGTCTTTCATCGGGCAGGGACTACGAGCAGTACTTC. The encoded protein is CASSLSSGRDYEQYF.

Only one count was recorded for this clone. The rearrangement uses TRBV15 and TRBJ2-5; 9 bases align to TRBD1. The CDR3 runs 15 residues. The germline V gene encodes CDR1 LNHNV and CDR2 YYDKDF (reference sequence). The J segment lost 2 bases and the V segment lost 4 bases, leaving 5 bases of the junction unmatched. The CDR3 DNA follows: TGTGCCACCAGCACCCGGGACAGGGAACAAGAGACCCAGTACTTC. Protein product: CATSTRDREQETQYF. Drawing the rest from reference TRBV15 and TRBJ2-5, the complete variable domain is DAMVIQNPRYQVTQFGKPVTLSCSQTLNHNVMYWYQQKSSQAPKLLFHYYDKDFNNEADTPDNFQSRRPNTSFCFLDIRSPGLGDTAMYLCATSTRDREQETQYFGPGTRLLVL.

This clone was seen more than once but under ten times. This sequence joins TRBV25-1 and TRBJ1-2; 8 positions agree with TRBD1. Germline V CDR1 and CDR2: MGHDK, SYGVNS. There are 15 residues in the CDR3. J lost 3 bases, V lost 2 bases, and 5 bases had no gene match. CDR3 DNA sequence: TGTGCCAGCAGTGAAAGGACAGGGAAGGACTATGGCTACACCTTC. Translated: CASSERTGKDYGYTF.

This chain connects TRBV7-9 to TRBJ2-7, with 9 bases identical to TRBD1. V shed 5 bases, J shed 5 bases, and the junction held 7 bases outside the gene matches. Germline CDR1 is SEHNR and CDR2 is FQNEAQ (reference sequence). This CDR3 contains 14 residues. CDR3 loop: CASSIPGQGNEQYF. CDR3 nucleotide sequence: TGTGCCAGCAGCATACCGGGACAGGGCAACGAGCAGTACTTC.

This sequence joins TRBV14 and TRBJ2-3; 13 nucleotides agree with TRBD2. Trimming at V came to 0 bases and at J to 6 bases, leaving 6 bases not matched to a gene. The CDR3 sequence is 17 residues long. Germline CDR1 SGHDN, CDR2 FVKESK. The CDR3: CASSQDTSGRAADTQYF. CDR3 DNA sequence: TGTGCCAGCAGCCAAGATACTAGCGGGAGGGCCGCGGATACGCAGTATTTT. The complete variable domain, with remaining parts taken from reference TRBV14 and TRBJ2-3, reads EAGVTQFPSHSVIEKGQTVTLRCDPISGHDNLYWYRRVMGKEIKFLLHFVKESKQDESGMPNNRFLAERTGGTYSTLKVQPAELEDSGVYFCASSQDTSGRAADTQYFGPGTRLTVL.

The rearrangement links TRBV9 to TRBJ1-4; possibly TRBD1 for D (5 bases). V was shortened by 0 bases and J by 9 bases, with 9 bases between the two germline ends. CDR3 size: 13 residues. Germline V CDR1 and CDR2: SGDLS, YYNGEE. The CDR3 DNA follows: TGTGCCAGCAGCGTAGGGGACTATAAAAAACTGTTTTTT. Its protein product is CASSVGDYKKLFF.

V usage is TRBV30 and J usage is TRBJ1-5; D perhaps matches TRBD1 (6 bases). Germline CDR1 reads GTSNPN; CDR2 reads SVGIG (reference sequence). The CDR3 has 17 amino acids. Trimming removed 3 bases from V and 0 bases from J, with 18 bases in between. The CDR3 sequence: CAWRHRDKSDSNQPQHF. The CDR3 bases are TGTGCCTGGAGGCACAGGGACAAAAGTGATAGCAATCAGCCCCAGCATTTT.

V gene TRBV11-3 combines with J gene TRBJ2-1; D gene uncertain. Trimming cost V 5 bases and J 4 bases, with 15 bases left between them. This CDR3 contains 15 residues. Germline CDR1 and CDR2: SGHNT and YENEEA. CDR3 DNA: TGTGCCAGCAGCCGAAGTAGTGGTTCATACAATGAGCAGTTCTTC. Protein product: CASSRSSGSYNEQFF.